Each of the 10 T cell receptor beta chains below was sequenced from the same sample in a study of T cell responses to AZD1222 COVID-19 vaccine. Assay: immunoSEQ multiplex PCR; the TCRdb copy retains only in-frame clones and omits some. The sample has roughly 120,000 clones; around nine tenths are singletons. Specimen: peripheral blood, collected on day 0 of AZD1222 vaccination. These receptors originate from an adult in good health.

This chain connects TRBV29-1 to TRBJ1-2, with 10 bases matching TRBD1. The CDR3 totals 13 residues. The germline V gene encodes CDR1 SQVTM and CDR2 ANQGSEA. Germline trimming cut 4 bases from V and 4 bases from J; bases unmatched to any gene: 3. CDR3 residues: CSVAGQGTYGYTF. The CDR3 bases are TGCAGCGTTGCGGGACAGGGGACCTATGGCTACACCTTC.

This rearrangement joins TRBV18 to TRBJ1-3; 9 bases are a match to TRBD1. V lost 3 bases and J lost 2; bases outside the gene matches: 5. The germline gives CDR1 KGHSH, CDR2 LQKENI. There are 16 residues in the CDR3. The DNA of the CDR3 is TGTGCCAGCTCACCCCTGGGACAGGGAACTGGAAACACCATATATTTT. This codes for CASSPLGQGTGNTIYF.

The V gene is TRBV11-2, the J gene TRBJ2-3, with D possibly matching TRBD1 (6 bases). Germline V gene data show CDR1 as SGHAT and CDR2 as FQNNGV. V lost 1 base to trimming and J lost 4 bases, with 12 bases between them. The CDR3 has 15 residues. The DNA for the CDR3 is TGTGCCAGCAGCTTAGGTTTCCAGGGGCCAGATACGCAGTATTTT. It codes for CASSLGFQGPDTQYF.

The genes are TRBV9 and TRBJ2-3; 7 bases align to TRBD2. This CDR3 region has 18 residues. The germline gives CDR1 SGDLS, CDR2 YYNGEE. The V segment lost 7 bases and the J segment 0 bases; nucleotides outside the gene matches: 17. The CDR3 DNA sequence: TGTGCCAGCGGCCCCCGGCTAGCGGCCCTCCCTAGCACAGATACGCAGTATTTT. Translated: CASGPRLAALPSTDTQYF.

This rearrangement joins TRBV14 to TRBJ1-4; D is possibly TRBD1 (6 bases). There are 13 residues in the CDR3. CDR1 is SGHDN and CDR2 is FVKESK in the germline V gene. V lost 2 bases to trimming and J lost 10 bases, with 11 bases between them. CDR3 amino acids: CASSQRGGGKLFF. The CDR3 DNA reads as TGTGCCAGCAGCCAACGAGGGGGAGGAAAACTGTTTTTT.

The chain is built from TRBV6-4 and TRBJ2-3; D unresolved. CDR1 and CDR2 (germline): MRHNA, SNTAGT. V lost 2 bases, J lost 1 base, and 10 bases lay in between. The CDR3 consists of 15 residues. The CDR3 nucleotides are TGTGCCAGCAGTGACAACGGCCAAGGCACAGATACGCAGTATTTT. Translated: CASSDNGQGTDTQYF.

V usage is TRBV10-3 and J usage is TRBJ2-1, with TRBD1 matching 7 bases. Germline V gene sequence: CDR1 ENHRY, CDR2 SYGVKD. The V and J ends lost 8 bases and 8 bases, in that order; junction bases with no gene match: 12. CDR3 size: 14 residues. The CDR3 region is CAISPRQGIHEQFF. The CDR3 DNA reads TGTGCCATCTCACCGAGACAGGGCATCCATGAGCAGTTCTTC.

The chain uses TRBV3-1 (or the pseudogene TRBV3-2) and TRBJ1-1, with D hard to call. This CDR3 spans 12 amino acids. V was trimmed by 5 bases and J by 9 bases, leaving 13 bases between them. CDR1 and CDR2 from the germline V gene are LGHDT and YNNKEL (reference sequence). The chain's CDR3 is CASSDTPPKAFF. CDR3 DNA: TGTGCCAGCAGCGACACCCCCCCGAAAGCTTTCTTT.

The chain employs TRBV4-3 and TRBJ2-2; weak D call: TRBD1 (6 bases). Germline V lookup: CDR1 LGHNA, CDR2 YSLEER. The V end was cut by 1 base, the J end by 0 bases, with 12 bases between. The CDR3 is 17 residues long. CDR3 nucleotide sequence: TGCGCCAGCAGCCAAGTCCCAAACAGGGCGAACACCGGGGAGCTGTTTTTT. Its translation is CASSQVPNRANTGELFF.

The CDR3 here is CASTRVQGDTEAFF. Written as DNA, the CDR3 is TGTGCCAGCACCCGGGTCCAGGGGGACACTGAAGCTTTCTTT. The chain recombines TRBV3-1 (or the pseudogene TRBV3-2) with TRBJ1-1; the match to TRBD1 covers 7 bases. The V gene's germline CDR1 is LGHDT and CDR2 YNNKEL (reference sequence). The CDR3 runs 14 residues. Trimming cost V 7 bases and J 3 bases; bases outside gene matches: 8.